The next 26 T cell receptor beta chains were all read from a single sample in a study of beta chain features in type 1 diabetes. Study outcomes and limitations: For Type 1 diabetes patients, all four CD4+ subsets carried TCRB CDR3s that were moderately but significantly shorter.

No antigen has been identified for these receptors. What was sequenced were expressed TCRB transcripts, since all of the isolated RNA had been reverse transcribed. Method: immunoSEQ multiplex PCR; TCRdb's copy keeps in-frame clones and lacks some. The sample carries hundreds of thousands of clones, over 10% recorded once. The sample taken for sequencing was naive CD4+ T cells from blood. Every receptor here comes from a woman between 18 and 29 years old with type 1 diabetes.

The rearrangement uses TRBV9 and TRBJ2-1, with 12 bases that match TRBD2. There are 16 residues in the CDR3. The V gene's germline CDR1 is SGDLS and CDR2 YYNGEE. J was trimmed by 2 bases and V by 3 bases; bases with no gene match: 3. The CDR3 here is CASSGRTSGTYNEQFF. The CDR3 nucleotides read TGTGCCAGCAGCGGAAGGACTAGCGGGACCTACAATGAGCAGTTCTTC. The entire variable domain, with the rest obtained from reference TRBV9 and TRBJ2-1, is as follows: DSGVTQTPKHLITATGQRVTLRCSPRSGDLSVYWYQQSLDQGLQFLIQYYNGEERAKGNILERFSAQQFPDLHSELNLSSLELGDSALYFCASSGRTSGTYNEQFFGPGTRLTVL.

This clone was counted only a few times. The chain combines TRBV7-9 with TRBJ2-5; TRBD1 aligns across 9 bases. The DNA end is more similar to TRBJ2-7, so the J call may be wrong. Germline V gives CDR1 SEHNR, CDR2 FQNEAQ (reference sequence). The CDR3 contains 14 residues. CDR3 protein: CASSRGQGEDEQYF. The CDR3 nucleotides are TGTGCCAGCAGCCGGGGACAGGGAGAGGACGAGCAGTACTTC.

This clone was seen a few times. This chain connects TRBV7-9 to TRBJ1-5; TRBD1 matches at 10 bases. The germline V gene encodes CDR1 SEHNR and CDR2 FQNEAQ (reference sequence). V lost 5 bases to trimming and J lost 3 bases; unmatched junction nucleotides: 4. This CDR3 region has 15 residues. The CDR3 reads CASSRGTGVNQPQHF. The CDR3, as DNA: TGTGCCAGCAGCCGAGGGACAGGGGTCAATCAGCCCCAGCATTTT.

V gene TRBV15 combines with J gene TRBJ1-2; D is possibly TRBD1 (5 bases). Germline loops: CDR1 LNHNV, CDR2 YYDKDF (reference sequence). This CDR3 region has 13 residues. Between the trimmed V and J ends, which lost 1 base and 2 bases, there was a span of 5 bases. Here the CDR3 DNA reads TGTGCCACCAGCAGAGGACAGAACTATGGCTACACCTTC. Its protein product is CATSRGQNYGYTF.

There are a few counts of this clone. The genes are TRBV7-9 and TRBJ2-7, with a tentative D call TRBD1 (5 bases). CDR3 length equals 12 residues. Germline CDR1 reads SEHNR; CDR2 reads FQNEAQ (reference sequence). The V and J ends lost 5 bases and 4 bases respectively, with 9 bases between them. In DNA form, the CDR3 reads TGTGCCAGCAGCGACCGACAGTACGAGCAGTACTTC. Translated, it gives CASSDRQYEQYF.

The chain has TRBV19 and TRBJ1-1; 7 bases are shared with TRBD1. Germline loops: CDR1 LNHDA, CDR2 SQIVND (reference sequence). The CDR3 extends over 13 amino acids. V was pared by 5 bases and J by 7 bases, with 7 bases of the junction left unmatched. In DNA, the CDR3 is TGTGCCAGTAGTCCCCGACAGGGAAATGAAGCTTTCTTT. Its translation: CASSPRQGNEAFF.

The chain uses TRBV28 and TRBJ2-7; 9 nucleotides line up with TRBD1. CDR1 and CDR2 from the germline V gene are MDHEN and SYDVKM. This CDR3 has 15 residues. After removal of 8 bases from V and 2 bases from J, the junction contained 10 bases not matched to a gene. The CDR3 is CASVTYRDRAYEQYF. CDR3 coding DNA: TGTGCCAGCGTGACTTACCGGGACAGGGCCTACGAGCAGTACTTC.

Worth noting for this clone: The junction does not match germline at one end; this may be a read error. The rearrangement links TRBV7-7 to TRBJ2-2, with no clear D. The CDR3 consists of 15 residues. Germline V gene sequence: CDR1 SSHAT, CDR2 FNYEAQ (reference sequence). The CDR3 sequence is CASSRLGVFTGELFF. CDR3 DNA: TGTGCTAGCAGCCGCCTGGGCGTTTTCACAGGGGAGCTGTTTTTT. Full variable domain (rest looked up from reference TRBV7-7 and TRBJ2-2): GAGVSQSPRYKVTKRGQDVTLRCDPISSHATLYWYQQALGQGPEFLTYFNYEAQPDKSGLPSDRFSAERPEGSISTLTIQRTEQRDSAMYRCASSRLGVFTGELFFGEGSRLTVL.

This clone was counted only a few times. The chain uses TRBV28 and TRBJ2-1; 9 bases are shared with TRBD1. The germline gives CDR1 MDHEN, CDR2 SYDVKM. The CDR3 loop spans 13 amino acids. J lost 3 bases, V lost 6 bases, and 0 bases had no gene match. The CDR3 loop is CASRGQGYNEQFF. The CDR3 region has the DNA TGTGCCAGCAGGGGACAGGGCTACAATGAGCAGTTCTTC.

This clone occurred a few times. The chain couples TRBV25-1 to TRBJ2-5; perhaps TRBD2 as D (5 bases). The germline gives CDR1 MGHDK, CDR2 SYGVNS. Trimming cost V 10 bases and J 3 bases, with 12 bases left between them. The CDR3 has 12 amino acids. The CDR3 nucleotides are TGTGCCACCCGGAGAGGGAAAGAGACCCAGTACTTC. As protein: CATRRGKETQYF.

The V and J genes are TRBV5-1 and TRBJ1-2; D remains ambiguous. CDR1 is SGHRS and CDR2 is YFSETQ in the germline V gene. This CDR3 contains 15 residues. Trimming left V 2 bases short and J 7 bases short, with 18 bases between. CDR3 DNA: TGCGCCAGCAGCTTTATCACAGCGGAGAATGGTGGCTACACCTTC. Residues: CASSFITAENGGYTF.

The genes are TRBV14 and TRBJ2-1; 7 bases align to TRBD1. Germline loops: CDR1 SGHDN, CDR2 FVKESK. This CDR3 is built from 19 residues. V lost 0 bases and J lost 3; bases outside the gene matches: 14. The CDR3 coding sequence is TGTGCCAGCAGCCAAGAGACGGGGCCACACACAGGGGACTACAATGAGCAGTTCTTC. Amino acid sequence: CASSQETGPHTGDYNEQFF.

This clone was seen a handful of times. The genes are TRBV5-1 and TRBJ1-2, with 9 bases matching TRBD1. Germline loops: CDR1 SGHRS, CDR2 YFSETQ. The CDR3 covers 13 residues. The J segment lost 8 bases and the V segment lost 5 bases, leaving 7 bases of the junction unmatched. The CDR3 is CASREGTGSGYTF. CDR3 coding DNA: TGCGCCAGCAGGGAAGGGACAGGGAGCGGCTACACCTTC. Full variable domain (remainder filled in from reference TRBV5-1 and TRBJ1-2): KAGVTQTPRYLIKTRGQQVTLSCSPISGHRSVSWYQQTPGQGLQFLFEYFSETQRNKGNFPGRFSGRQFSNSRSEMNVSTLELGDSALYLCASREGTGSGYTFGSGTRLTVV.

This sequence joins TRBV7-2 and TRBJ2-7, with a weak D call TRBD2 (6 bases). The CDR3 has 15 residues. Germline V gene data show CDR1 as SGHTA and CDR2 as FQGNSA. The V gene lost 1 base and the J gene lost 2 bases, with 12 bases spanning the gap. The CDR3 nucleotides read TGTGCCAGCAGCTTAGGACTCGCGGGAACCTACGAGCAGTACTTC. Amino acid sequence: CASSLGLAGTYEQYF.

This clone showed up just a few times. The chain joins TRBV7-9 to TRBJ1-4, with D tentatively TRBD1 (5 bases). The V end lost 1 base, the J end lost 8 bases, and 14 bases lay between the germline ends. This CDR3 spans 15 amino acids. The germline V gene has CDR1 SEHNR and CDR2 FQNEAQ (reference sequence). The CDR3 loop reads CASSLDLGGLEKLFF. The CDR3 DNA reads as TGTGCCAGCAGCTTAGATCTGGGGGGATTGGAAAAACTGTTTTTT.

The chain is built from TRBV28 and TRBJ2-1, with a tentative D call TRBD2 (6 bases). The CDR3 runs to 13 residues. Germline assignment: CDR1 MDHEN and CDR2 SYDVKM. The V and J ends lost 3 bases and 6 bases respectively, with 9 bases between them. CDR3 residues: CASSFQRVNEQFF. CDR3 nucleotides: TGTGCCAGCAGTTTCCAGCGGGTCAATGAGCAGTTCTTC.

This clone has more than one count but fewer than ten. The chain combines TRBV7-2 with TRBJ2-7; no clear D. Germline V gene data show CDR1 as SGHTA and CDR2 as FQGNSA. The V end lost 5 bases, the J end lost 4 bases, and 6 bases lay between the germline ends. This CDR3 is built from 11 residues. The CDR3 loop reads CASSARYEQYF. CDR3 nucleotides: TGTGCCAGCAGCGCCAGATACGAGCAGTACTTC. Using reference TRBV7-2 and TRBJ2-7 for the parts outside the CDR3, the full variable domain is GAGVSQSPSNKVTEKGKDVELRCDPISGHTALYWYRQSLGQGLEFLIYFQGNSAPDKSGLPSDRFSAERTGGSVSTLTIQRTQQEDSAVYLCASSARYEQYFGPGTRLTVT.

This clone showed up just a few times. The chain has TRBV19 and TRBJ1-1; D ambiguous. Germline V gene sequence: CDR1 LNHDA, CDR2 SQIVND (reference sequence). V gave up 5 bases and J gave up 11 bases, with 3 bases separating them. This CDR3 spans 8 amino acids. Here the CDR3 DNA reads TGTGCCAGTAGTGCGGCTTTCTTT. Protein sequence: CASSAAFF. Using reference TRBV19 and TRBJ1-1 for the parts outside the CDR3, the full variable domain is DGGITQSPKYLFRKEGQNVTLSCEQNLNHDAMYWYRQDPGQGLRLIYYSQIVNDFQKGDIAEGYSVSREKKESFPLTVTSAQKNPTAFYLCASSAAFFGQGTRLTVV.

The table lists this clone with a few counts. This chain connects TRBV27 to TRBJ2-1; 7 bases are shared with TRBD2. This CDR3 spans 14 amino acids. CDR1 is MNHEY, CDR2 SMNVEV, per germline (reference sequence). J was trimmed by 10 bases and V by 2 bases; bases with no gene match: 8. This CDR3 reads CASSLEGGLREQFF. CDR3 sequence (DNA): TGTGCCAGCAGTTTAGAGGGAGGGCTCAGGGAGCAGTTCTTC.

The chain combines TRBV7-9 with TRBJ2-3; 10 nucleotides match TRBD2. This CDR3 region has 17 residues. J gave up 4 bases and V 1 base, and 8 bases lay outside the gene matches. The germline V gene has CDR1 SEHNR and CDR2 FQNEAQ (reference sequence). Here the CDR3 reads CASSLGLAGALADTQYF. The CDR3 bases are TGTGCCAGCAGCTTAGGTCTAGCGGGAGCTTTGGCAGATACGCAGTATTTT. The whole variable domain, filled in from reference TRBV7-9 and TRBJ2-3, reads DTGVSQNPRHKITKRGQNVTFRCDPISEHNRLYWYRQTLGQGPEFLTYFQNEAQLEKSRLLSDRFSAERPKGSFSTLEIQRTEQGDSAMYLCASSLGLAGALADTQYFGPGTRLTVL.

This clone was seen only a few times. This chain links TRBV4-1 with TRBJ2-1; TRBD2 matches 8 bases. This CDR3 comprises 13 residues. Germline CDR1 MGHRA, CDR2 YSYEKL. Losses at the gene ends were 2 bases for V and 12 bases for J; bases not matched to a gene: 6. CDR3 sequence: CASSQPSLAVQFF. The CDR3 coding sequence is TGCGCCAGCAGCCAACCCTCACTAGCGGTGCAGTTCTTC.

This clone was seen a handful of times. The genes are TRBV28 and TRBJ1-1; 8 nucleotides agree with TRBD1. This CDR3 is built from 12 residues. V dropped 7 bases and J dropped 6; count of bases not matched to a gene: 4. Germline CDR1 MDHEN, CDR2 SYDVKM. CDR3 sequence (DNA): TGTGCCAGCACCGGGACAGGCGCTGAAGCTTTCTTT. Amino acid sequence: CASTGTGAEAFF.

This clone has just a few counts. The V and J genes are TRBV20-1 and TRBJ1-1; D perhaps matches TRBD1 (5 bases). The length of the CDR3 is 11 residues. Between the trimmed V and J ends, which lost 5 bases and 8 bases, there was a span of 12 bases. The germline V gene encodes CDR1 DFQATT and CDR2 SNEGSKA (reference sequence). CDR3 residues: CSARSDREAFF. The CDR3 nucleotides read TGCAGTGCTCGATCAGACAGAGAAGCTTTCTTT.

This clone was recorded a few times. The rearrangement uses TRBV5-4 and TRBJ1-6; TRBD1 matches at 8 bases. Germline lookup yields CDR1 SGHNT and CDR2 YYREEE (reference sequence). V trimming: 0 bases; J trimming: 10 bases; junction bases outside the gene matches: 6. This CDR3 spans 15 amino acids. The CDR3: CASSLVQGAYSPLHF. DNA for the CDR3: TGTGCCAGCAGCTTGGTCCAGGGGGCATACTCACCCCTCCACTTT.

This clone turned up a few times. The chain recombines TRBV5-1 with TRBJ1-1; a possible D gene is TRBD1 (6 bases). CDR1 SGHRS and CDR2 YFSETQ come from the germline V gene. V lost 6 bases and J 1 base, leaving 13 bases between the germline ends. The CDR3 length is 14 residues. CDR3 bases: TGCGCCAGCACCAAAGGACAGCCGAACACTGAAGCTTTCTTT. It translates to CASTKGQPNTEAFF.

The chain carries TRBV5-1 and TRBJ1-2, with D possibly matching TRBD1 (5 bases). The germline CDR1 and CDR2 sequences are SGHRS and YFSETQ. V was clipped by 9 bases and J by 0 bases, with 12 bases between them. The CDR3 loop spans 13 amino acids. CDR3 DNA: TGCGCCACCAGGGAGACAGCTAACTATGGCTACACCTTC. This sequence encodes CATRETANYGYTF.